This TCR beta chain originates from a study of OX40 agonist ivuxolimab in advanced cancers. A note on the overall study: Ivuxolimab, which targeted the costimulatory receptor OX40 (CD134), was an agonistic, fully human IgG2 monoclonal antibody. Intravenous ivuxolimab was administered to patients every 2 weeks at six dose levels: 0.01, 0.1, 0.3, 1.5, 3 and 10 mg/kg. Among the roughly 52 dose-escalation patients, about 19 had hepatocellular carcinoma, around 15 melanoma, 9 renal cell carcinoma and 9 head and neck cancer. A male proportion of around 81% and a mean age of approximately 62 years, ranging from roughly 23 to 85, were recorded for the dose-escalation cohort. Patients were allowed to have had prior anti-PD-1, anti-PD-L1 or anti-CTLA-4 therapy, and 40% of the dose-escalation patients had previously received checkpoint inhibitors. Three dose-escalation patients achieved partial responses, one with hepatocellular carcinoma and two with cutaneous melanoma. Peripheral TCRbeta sequencing aimed to test whether ivuxolimab altered TCR sequence diversity and caused clonal T-cell expansion. The monotherapy dose-escalation portion (N ≈ 57 patients) of the phase I ivuxolimab trial is reported in the paper.

On this clone itself: Its antigen specificity is not known. No base quality values were provided; no much bigger clone lies one nucleotide off.

Patients with a history of autoimmune disease or receiving systemic immunosuppression were excluded from the trial. In every dose cohort, peripheral blood was drawn for TCR sequencing at baseline, cycle 4 day 1, and cycle 7 day 1. Samples came from an open-label, multicenter, first-in-human phase I dose-escalation trial of ivuxolimab. Adults with locally advanced or metastatic melanoma, renal cell, hepatocellular, or head and neck squamous cell carcinoma were enrolled in the trial. Before TCR sequencing, CD4+ T cells and CD8+ T cells were sorted from peripheral blood as separate populations. CDR1 SGHNT and CDR2 YYREEE were looked up in the germline V gene (reference sequence). Counted from cysteine to phenylalanine, this CDR3 has 14 amino acids. Only the CDR3 DNA is retained, 42 bases long and in frame from the first base. Unmatched junction bases come to 14, with V trimmed by 10 bases and J by 9 bases.

General findings and caveats noted by the study authors: In the 0.1-3.0 mg/kg groups, partial responders were among the patients with the lowest normalized peripheral clonal expansion, particularly in CD8+ T cells. On average, CD8+ T cells showed more expanded clones than CD4+ T cells after ivuxolimab. At doses from 0.1 to 3.0 mg/kg, clonal expansion was seen in both CD4+ and CD8+ blood T cells between baseline and week 6. Low levels of normalized T-cell clonal expansion were also shown by some nonresponding patients. Which antigens the clonally expanded peripheral T cells were specific for was not determined.

To sequence the TCRbeta CDR3 region, genomic DNA was isolated from the sorted cells. TCRbeta CDR3 regions were sequenced using the immunoSEQ Assay. Entries here come from immuneACCESS through TCRdb and include only in-frame sequences with V and J called. Some clones fail to appear in such tables; in the studies checked, an unresolved V gene covers under half of the shortfall, and the cause of the remainder is unknown. The table for this sample lists roughly 54,000 clones; around 89% of them were counted only once. The biggest ten clones account for approximately 1.4% of the sample. Sequencing used CD4+ or CD8+ T cells sorted from blood, obtained in a trial of the OX40 agonist ivuxolimab. The rearrangement combines TRBV5-4 with TRBJ2-1; 9 central bases correspond to TRBD1. The clonotype was recovered from an adult with an advanced solid tumor such as melanoma, head and neck, liver or kidney cancer. The DNA reads as follows: TGTGCCGCCCAACGGGACAGGGCCTTAGGTGAGCAGTTCTTC. Translated, it reads CAAQRDRALGEQFF.